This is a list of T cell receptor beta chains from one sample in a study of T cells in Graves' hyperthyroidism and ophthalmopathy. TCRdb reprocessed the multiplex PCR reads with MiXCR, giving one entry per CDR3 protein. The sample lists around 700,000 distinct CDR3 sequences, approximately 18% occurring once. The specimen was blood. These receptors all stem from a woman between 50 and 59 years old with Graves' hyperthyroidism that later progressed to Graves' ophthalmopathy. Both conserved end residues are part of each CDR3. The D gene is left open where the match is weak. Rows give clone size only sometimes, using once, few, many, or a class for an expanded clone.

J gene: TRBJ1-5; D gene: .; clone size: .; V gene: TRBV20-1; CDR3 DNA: TGCAGTGCTAGAGATCCGGGTGTCCGCAATCAGCCCCAGCATTTT; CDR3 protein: CSARDPGVRNQPQHF
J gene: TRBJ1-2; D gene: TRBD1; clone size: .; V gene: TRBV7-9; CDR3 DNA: TGTGCCAGCAGCGCCACCAACAGGGGGCTCAATGGCTACACCTTC; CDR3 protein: CASSATNRGLNGYTF
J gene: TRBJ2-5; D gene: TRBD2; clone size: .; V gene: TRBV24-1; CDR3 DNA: TGTGCCACCAGTGATAAGACTAGCGGGGGTATAGGGACCCAGTACTTC; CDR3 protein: CATSDKTSGGIGTQYF
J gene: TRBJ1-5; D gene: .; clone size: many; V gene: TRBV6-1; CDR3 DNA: TGTGCCACCGCGTCGAGGGGCGCTAGCAATCAGCCCCAGCATTTT; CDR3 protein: CATASRGASNQPQHF
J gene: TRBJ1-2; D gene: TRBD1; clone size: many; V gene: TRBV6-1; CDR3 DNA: TGTGCCAGCAGCAACGGACAGGGGGACTATGGCTACACCTTC; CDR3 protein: CASSNGQGDYGYTF
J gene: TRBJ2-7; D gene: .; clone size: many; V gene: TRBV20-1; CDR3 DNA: TGCAGTGCTAGACAACAGGTCTACGAGCAGTACTTC; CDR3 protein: CSARQQVYEQYF
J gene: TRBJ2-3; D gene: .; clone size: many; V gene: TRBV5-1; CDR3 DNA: TGCGCCAGTGCCCCCGGGGATGGAGGCACAGATACGCAGTATTTT; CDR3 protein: CASAPGDGGTDTQYF
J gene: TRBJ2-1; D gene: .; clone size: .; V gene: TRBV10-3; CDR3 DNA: TGTGCCATCAGTGCGGTGGGTTGGTCCTACAATGAGCAGTTCTTC; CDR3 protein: CAISAVGWSYNEQFF
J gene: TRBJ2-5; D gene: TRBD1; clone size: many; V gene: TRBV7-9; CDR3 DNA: TGTGCCAGCAGCCCTGGACAGGGGGCGAAAGAGACCCAGTACTTC; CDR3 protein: CASSPGQGAKETQYF
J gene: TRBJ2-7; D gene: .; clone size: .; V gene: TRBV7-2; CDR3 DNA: TGTGCCAGCGCACCCCCCGGACCAACCTACGAGCAGTACTTC; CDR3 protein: CASAPPGPTYEQYF
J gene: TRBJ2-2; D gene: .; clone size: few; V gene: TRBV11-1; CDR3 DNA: TGTGCCAACAGCTACCCAGGGGTGGCCGCCGGGGAGCTGTTTTTT; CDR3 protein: CANSYPGVAAGELFF
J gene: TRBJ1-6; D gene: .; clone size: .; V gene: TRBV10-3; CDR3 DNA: TGTGCCATCAGCGAGGGGGACGGTAATTCACCCCTCCACTTT; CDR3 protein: CAISEGDGNSPLHF
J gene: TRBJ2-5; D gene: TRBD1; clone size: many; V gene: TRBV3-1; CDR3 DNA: TGTGCCAGCAGCCGATTACAGGGGCTCGGTCAAGAGACCCAGTACTTC; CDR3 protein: CASSRLQGLGQETQYF
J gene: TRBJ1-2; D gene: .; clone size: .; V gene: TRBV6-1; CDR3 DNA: TGTGCCAGCAGGGGGACTGTCGGAGGCTACACCTTC; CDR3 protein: CASRGTVGGYTF
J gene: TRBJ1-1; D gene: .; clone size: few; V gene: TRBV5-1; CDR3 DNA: TGCGCCAGCAGCCAGGGGTTTGAGAACACTGAAGCTTTCTTT; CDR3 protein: CASSQGFENTEAFF
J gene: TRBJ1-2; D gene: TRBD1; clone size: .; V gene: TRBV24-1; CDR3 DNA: TGTGCCACCAGCGACCGGGACAGGGGCTCCTATGGCTACACCTTC; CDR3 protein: CATSDRDRGSYGYTF
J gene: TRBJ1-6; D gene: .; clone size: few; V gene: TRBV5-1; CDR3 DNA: TGCGCCAGCAGCTTGCACAGGGAGGTATCACCCCTCCACTTT; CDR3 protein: CASSLHREVSPLHF
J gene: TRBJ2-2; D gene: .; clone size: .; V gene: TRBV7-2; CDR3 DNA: TGTGCCAGCAGCTTAGTGGCTAGAGACACCGGGGAGCTGCTTTTT; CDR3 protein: CASSLVARDTGELLF
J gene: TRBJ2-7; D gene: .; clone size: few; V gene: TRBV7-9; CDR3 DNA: TGTGCCAGCAGCTTACCACCAGGGGACCGTAGCTCCTACGAGCAGTACTTC; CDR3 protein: CASSLPPGDRSSYEQYF
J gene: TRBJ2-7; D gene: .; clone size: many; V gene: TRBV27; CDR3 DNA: TGTGCCAGCAGCTTAACCGGGGTCCCCTACGAGCAGTACTTC; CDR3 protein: CASSLTGVPYEQYF
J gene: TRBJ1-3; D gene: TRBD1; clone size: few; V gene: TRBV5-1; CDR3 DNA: TGCGCCAGCAGCAATAGGACAGGGGGGATCGGAAACACCATATATTTT; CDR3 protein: CASSNRTGGIGNTIYF
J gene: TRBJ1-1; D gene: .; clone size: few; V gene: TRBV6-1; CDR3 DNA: TGTGCCAGCAGTGAACAGGGGCGGGTTCGGGCTGAAGCTTTCTTT; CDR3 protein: CASSEQGRVRAEAFF
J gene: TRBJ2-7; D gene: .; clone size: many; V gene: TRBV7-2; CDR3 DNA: TGTGCCAGCAGTGTAGGCAGCTACGAGCAGTACTTC; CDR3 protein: CASSVGSYEQYF
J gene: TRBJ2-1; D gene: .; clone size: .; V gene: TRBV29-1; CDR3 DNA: TGCAGCGTTGAAGTAGGTTGGGGGTCCTCGGTCAATGAGCAGTTCTTC; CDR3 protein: CSVEVGWGSSVNEQFF
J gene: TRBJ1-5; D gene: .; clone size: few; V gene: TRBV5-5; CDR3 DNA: TGTGCCAGCAGCTTGGATCGGAATTTGCGCAATCAGCCCCAGCATTTT; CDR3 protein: CASSLDRNLRNQPQHF
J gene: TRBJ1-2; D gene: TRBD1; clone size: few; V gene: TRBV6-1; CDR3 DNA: TGTGCCAGCAGAGGACAGGGGGTTGCGCATGGCTACACCTTC; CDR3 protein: CASRGQGVAHGYTF
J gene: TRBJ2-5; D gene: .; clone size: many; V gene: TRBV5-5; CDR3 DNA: TGTGCCAGCAGCTGGGGGGCCATCCAAGAGACCCAGTACTTC; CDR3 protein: CASSWGAIQETQYF
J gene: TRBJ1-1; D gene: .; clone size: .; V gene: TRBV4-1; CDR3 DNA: TGCGCCAGCAGCCAAGAGCCGAACACTGAAGCTTTCTTT; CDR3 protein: CASSQEPNTEAFF
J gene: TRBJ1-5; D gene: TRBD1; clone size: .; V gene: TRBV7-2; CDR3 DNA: TGTGCCAGCAGCCTCTACGGGGGTGAGACAGGGGTTAGTTATGTTCAGCCCCAGCATTTT; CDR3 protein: CASSLYGGETGVSYVQPQHF
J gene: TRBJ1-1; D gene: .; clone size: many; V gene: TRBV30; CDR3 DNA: TGTGCCTGGAGTGGCGTACGGGAGATAAACACTGAAGCTTTCTTT; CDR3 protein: CAWSGVREINTEAFF
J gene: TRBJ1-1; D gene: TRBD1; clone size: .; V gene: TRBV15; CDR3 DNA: TGTGCCACCAGCAGGGGACAGCTGGTGCCTGAAGCTTTCTTT; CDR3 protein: CATSRGQLVPEAFF
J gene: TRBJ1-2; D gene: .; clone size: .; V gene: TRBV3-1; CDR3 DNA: TGTGCCAGCAGCCAAGTCACAAGTGGCTACACCTTC; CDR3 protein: CASSQVTSGYTF
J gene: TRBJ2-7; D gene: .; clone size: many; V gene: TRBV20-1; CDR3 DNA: TGCAGTGCTAGCGTCCTAACGACAGCGAAGTACGAGCAGTACTTC; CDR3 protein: CSASVLTTAKYEQYF
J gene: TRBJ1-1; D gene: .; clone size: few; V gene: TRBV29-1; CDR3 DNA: TGCAGCGTTTCACCCGGCGGGATGAACACTGAAGCTTTCTTT; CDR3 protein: CSVSPGGMNTEAFF
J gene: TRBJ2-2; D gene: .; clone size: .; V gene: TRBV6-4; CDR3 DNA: TGTGCCAGCAGGCCGGAGAACACCGGGGAGCTGTTTTTT; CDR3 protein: CASRPENTGELFF
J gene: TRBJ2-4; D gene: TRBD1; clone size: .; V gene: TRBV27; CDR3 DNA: TGTGCCAGCGGGGACAGGGGTAAAAACATTCAGTACTTC; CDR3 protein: CASGDRGKNIQYF
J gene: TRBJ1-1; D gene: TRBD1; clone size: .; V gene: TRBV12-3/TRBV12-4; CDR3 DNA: TGTGCCAGCAGCTCCCGGGACAGGGATCTTCGGGCTTTCTTT; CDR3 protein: CASSSRDRDLRAFF
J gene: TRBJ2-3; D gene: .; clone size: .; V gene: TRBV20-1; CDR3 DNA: TGCAGTGCTAGTAACGGCTATACGCAGTATTTT; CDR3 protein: CSASNGYTQYF
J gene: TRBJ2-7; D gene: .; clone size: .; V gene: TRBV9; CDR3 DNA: TGTGCCAGCAGCTCCCAAGGCGAGCAGTACTTC; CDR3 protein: CASSSQGEQYF
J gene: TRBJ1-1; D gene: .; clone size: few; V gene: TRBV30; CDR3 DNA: TGTGCCTGGAGTGGGTCGACTGAAGCTTTCTTT; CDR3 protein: CAWSGSTEAFF
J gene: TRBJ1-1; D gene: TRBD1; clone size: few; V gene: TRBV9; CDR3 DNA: TGTGCCAGCAGCGTAGACGGGACAGGGGACACTGAAGCTTTCTTT; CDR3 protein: CASSVDGTGDTEAFF
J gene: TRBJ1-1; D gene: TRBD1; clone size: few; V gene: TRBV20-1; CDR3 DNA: TGCAGTGCTAGTGACGACAGGGGGCCGGGTACTGAAGCTTTCTTT; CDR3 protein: CSASDDRGPGTEAFF
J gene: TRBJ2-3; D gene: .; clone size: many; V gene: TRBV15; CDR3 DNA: TGTGCCACCAGCAGAGATCGGCAGGCGGCAGATACGCAGTATTTT; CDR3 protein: CATSRDRQAADTQYF
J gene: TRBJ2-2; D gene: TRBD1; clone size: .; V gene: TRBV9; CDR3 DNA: TGTGCCAGCAGAGGGGACAGGGCGAACACCGGGGAGCTGTTTTTT; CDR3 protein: CASRGDRANTGELFF
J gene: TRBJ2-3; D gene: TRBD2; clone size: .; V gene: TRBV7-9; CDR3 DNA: TGTGCCAGCAGCTCGCCTCTACCTCTAGCGGGGGATACCTCTAGCACAGATACGCAGTATTTT; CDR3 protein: CASSSPLPLAGDTSSTDTQYF
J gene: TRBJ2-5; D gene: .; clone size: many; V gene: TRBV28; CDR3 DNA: TGTGCCAGCACTCCCAGGGGACAAGAGACCCAGTACTTC; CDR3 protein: CASTPRGQETQYF
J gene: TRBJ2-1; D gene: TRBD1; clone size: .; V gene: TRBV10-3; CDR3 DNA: TGTGCCATCCACGGGACAGGGGACCATGAGCAGTTCTTC; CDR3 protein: CAIHGTGDHEQFF
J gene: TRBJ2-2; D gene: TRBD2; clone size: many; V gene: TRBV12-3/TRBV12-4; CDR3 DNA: TGTGCCAGCAGCGGAGCGGGGGGCCGGGACACCGGGGAGCTGTTTTTT; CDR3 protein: CASSGAGGRDTGELFF
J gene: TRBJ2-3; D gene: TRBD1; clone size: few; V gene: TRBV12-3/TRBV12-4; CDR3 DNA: TGTGCCAGCAGCAGGGATAACAGGGGGCGAAAGTATTTT; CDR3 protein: CASSRDNRGRKYF
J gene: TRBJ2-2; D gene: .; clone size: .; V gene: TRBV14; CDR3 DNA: TGTGCCAGCAGCCAATCGATATTGGGCCCGGGGACCGGGGAGCTGTTTTTT; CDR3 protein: CASSQSILGPGTGELFF
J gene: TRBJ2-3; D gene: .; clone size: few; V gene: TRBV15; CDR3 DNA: TGTGCCACCAGCAGTAAAATAAGCACAGATACGCAGTATTTT; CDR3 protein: CATSSKISTDTQYF
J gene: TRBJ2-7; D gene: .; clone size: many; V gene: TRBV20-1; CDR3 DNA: TGCAGTGCTACCCCGACCACGACCTACGAGCAGTACTTC; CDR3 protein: CSATPTTTYEQYF